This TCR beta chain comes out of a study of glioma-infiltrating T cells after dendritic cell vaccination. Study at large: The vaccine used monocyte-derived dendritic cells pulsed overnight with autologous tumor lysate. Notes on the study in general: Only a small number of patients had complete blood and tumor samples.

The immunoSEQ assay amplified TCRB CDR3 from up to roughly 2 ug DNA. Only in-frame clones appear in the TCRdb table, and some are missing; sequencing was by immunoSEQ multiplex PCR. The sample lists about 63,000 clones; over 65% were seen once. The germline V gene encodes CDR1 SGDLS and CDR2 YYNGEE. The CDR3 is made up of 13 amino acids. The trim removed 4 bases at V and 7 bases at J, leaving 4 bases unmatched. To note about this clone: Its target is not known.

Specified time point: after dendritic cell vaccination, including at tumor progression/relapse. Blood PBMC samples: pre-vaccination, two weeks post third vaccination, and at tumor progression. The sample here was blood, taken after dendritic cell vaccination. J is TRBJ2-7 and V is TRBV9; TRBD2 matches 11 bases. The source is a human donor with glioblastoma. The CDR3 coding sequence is TGTGCCAGCAGCATCACTAGCGGGGGAGAGCAGTACTTC. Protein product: CASSITSGGEQYF.